These T cell receptor beta chains were read from a single sample in a study of T cells expressing NK-cell markers. No DNA is given; TCRdb re-called the 5' RACE reads and lists each CDR3 protein once. The sample data list about 460,000 distinct CDR3 sequences. The sequencing input was blood T cells: a sorted CD56 or NKG2C T cell subset, CD4+ or CD8+ T cells, or bulk PBMC T cells (not recorded which). Receptors were obtained from a woman aged 45 to 65 in good health. Both conserved end residues are part of each CDR3.

v_gene: TRBV5-1; j_gene: TRBJ2-4; CDR3aa: CASSWGTRENIQYF
v_gene: TRBV20-1; j_gene: TRBJ1-1; CDR3aa: CSARVNRGTEAFF
v_gene: TRBV9; j_gene: TRBJ2-1; CDR3aa: CASSSPYNGGLGQFF
v_gene: TRBV20-1; j_gene: TRBJ2-1; CDR3aa: CSAKRVGFEQFF
v_gene: TRBV20-1; j_gene: TRBJ2-5; CDR3aa: CSARDLYTVEETQYF
v_gene: TRBV4-1; j_gene: TRBJ1-3; CDR3aa: CASSRIWATGNTIYF
v_gene: TRBV6-5; j_gene: TRBJ1-2; CDR3aa: CASKGQGRISGYTF
v_gene: TRBV18; j_gene: TRBJ1-1; CDR3aa: CASSRRQGLMNTEAFF
v_gene: TRBV12-3/TRBV12-4; j_gene: TRBJ2-3; CDR3aa: CASSPHDTQYF
v_gene: TRBV5-1; j_gene: TRBJ2-1; CDR3aa: CASSLGGQEQFF
v_gene: TRBV5-5; j_gene: TRBJ2-6; CDR3aa: CASSLFPVTGANVLTF
v_gene: TRBV19; j_gene: TRBJ1-1; CDR3aa: CASSIGTGMNTEAFF
v_gene: TRBV20-1; j_gene: TRBJ2-1; CDR3aa: CSASKAAGPYSEQFF
v_gene: TRBV21-1; j_gene: TRBJ2-1; CDR3aa: CASSKRGFTYNEQFF
v_gene: TRBV15; j_gene: TRBJ2-5; CDR3aa: CATSRDGGGWYLETQYF
v_gene: TRBV12-3/TRBV12-4; j_gene: TRBJ2-2; CDR3aa: CASSRDSTGELFF
v_gene: TRBV5-1; j_gene: TRBJ2-5; CDR3aa: CASSLGEEETQYF
v_gene: TRBV12-3/TRBV12-4; j_gene: TRBJ1-4; CDR3aa: CASSDGQAYEKLFF